A single sample is the source of the 32 T cell receptor beta chains below, sequenced in a study of T cell responses to AZD1222 COVID-19 vaccine. Generated by immunoSEQ multiplex PCR, the TCRdb table keeps only in-frame clones and is missing some. The sample has roughly 84,000 clones, approximately 83% seen once. Here the sequenced sample was peripheral blood, taken 28 days after the second AZD1222 dose. The receptors derive from an adult who received the AZD1222 COVID-19 vaccine.

The rearrangement joins TRBV7-3 to TRBJ2-1; D uncertain. The CDR3 loop spans 15 amino acids. Germline lookup yields CDR1 SGHTA and CDR2 FQGTGA. Trimming pared 2 bases from V and 2 bases from J, leaving 10 bases between. DNA for the CDR3: TGTGCCAGCAGCTTAGGCCACACAACCTACAATGAGCAGTTCTTC. It translates to CASSLGHTTYNEQFF.

The chain couples TRBV6-5 to TRBJ2-1; TRBD1 matches at 8 bases. After removal of 0 bases from V and 2 bases from J, the junction contained 3 bases not matched to a gene. Germline CDR1 reads MNHEY; CDR2 reads SVGAGI. CDR3 length: 16 residues. The CDR3: CASSYSQGAPYNEQFF. The CDR3 DNA is TGTGCCAGCAGTTACTCGCAGGGGGCGCCCTACAATGAGCAGTTCTTC.

The CDR3 DNA reads TGTGCCAGTAGTCCCCGACAGACCTCTGGGGCCAACGTCCTGACTTTC. This codes for CASSPRQTSGANVLTF. The chain joins TRBV19 to TRBJ2-6; D is perhaps TRBD1 (5 bases). This CDR3 region has 16 residues. Germline V CDR1 and CDR2: LNHDA, SQIVND (reference sequence). V was trimmed by 5 bases and J by 0 bases, leaving 11 bases between them.

The chain couples TRBV7-3 to TRBJ2-1; TRBD2 matches 7 bases. J gave up 2 bases and V 4 bases, and 5 bases lay outside the gene matches. Per germline, CDR1 SGHTA and CDR2 FQGTGA. CDR3 length equals 15 residues. CDR3 sequence reads: CASSYQAGTYNEQFF. CDR3 coding DNA: TGTGCCAGCAGCTATCAAGCGGGAACCTACAATGAGCAGTTCTTC.

The genes are TRBV27 and TRBJ1-2, with D perhaps TRBD1 (6 bases). CDR3 length: 14 residues. The germline V gene has CDR1 MNHEY and CDR2 SMNVEV (reference sequence). V gave up 1 base and J gave up 8 bases, with 14 bases separating them. DNA of the CDR3: TGTGCCAGCAGTTTATTAGCAGGGGAGGAAGGCTACACCTTC. This translates into CASSLLAGEEGYTF.

This clone was recorded once. The gene calls are TRBV11-1 and TRBJ1-2, with TRBD1 matching 8 bases. Germline assignment: CDR1 SGHAT and CDR2 FQDESV (reference sequence). The CDR3 has 14 residues. Losses at the gene ends were 3 bases for V and 6 bases for J; bases not matched to a gene: 6. The CDR3 nucleotides are TGTGCCAGCAGCTTTCAGCAGGGGGCGGATGGCTACACCTTC. Its protein product is CASSFQQGADGYTF.

The chain combines TRBV5-1 with TRBJ2-7; the match to TRBD1 covers 7 bases. Germline V lookup: CDR1 SGHRS, CDR2 YFSETQ. With 1 base clipped from V and 6 bases from J, the junction kept 13 bases outside the gene matches. This CDR3 has 16 amino acids. The CDR3 is CASSLQSTGFSLEQYV. The CDR3 DNA reads TGCGCCAGCAGCTTGCAGTCGACAGGGTTCTCGCTCGAGCAGTACGTC.

There are a few counts of this clone. The genes are TRBV6-5 and TRBJ2-5, with TRBD2 matching over 9 bases. V lost 2 bases to trimming and J lost 3 bases; unmatched junction nucleotides: 1. The germline V gene has CDR1 MNHEY and CDR2 SVGAGI. The CDR3 consists of 14 residues. As DNA, the CDR3 is TGTGCCAGCAGTTACCCTAGCGGGGAAGAGACCCAGTACTTC. Its translation is CASSYPSGEETQYF.

The V and J genes are TRBV10-3 and TRBJ2-7; tentative D call: TRBD2 (5 bases). The V and J ends lost 3 bases and 1 base respectively, with 10 bases between them. Germline assignment: CDR1 ENHRY and CDR2 SYGVKD. The CDR3 covers 14 residues. The CDR3 protein is CAISDGSKSYEQYF. CDR3 DNA sequence: TGTGCCATCAGTGATGGGAGCAAATCCTACGAGCAGTACTTC.

The rearrangement uses TRBV6-5 and TRBJ1-5; perhaps TRBD1 as D (5 bases). The germline V gene encodes CDR1 MNHEY and CDR2 SVGAGI. CDR3 length: 12 residues. V shed 6 bases and J shed 7 bases, with 10 bases lying between them. The CDR3 here is CASRQGEQPQHF. The CDR3 coding sequence is TGTGCCAGCAGGCAGGGCGAGCAGCCCCAGCATTTT.

CDR3 DNA sequence: TGTGCCAGCAGCTCTCCTAGTAGCGGGATTTACAATGAGCAGTTCTTC. It is translated as CASSSPSSGIYNEQFF. The chain combines TRBV7-9 with TRBJ2-1; 8 bases agree with TRBD2. Trimming took 4 bases from V and 4 from J; bases not matched to a gene: 9. Germline CDR1 SEHNR, CDR2 FQNEAQ (reference sequence). The CDR3 runs to 16 residues.

This chain links TRBV29-1 with TRBJ2-3; D might be TRBD1 (6 bases). Germline-derived CDR1 and CDR2 are SQVTM and ANQGSEA. V was clipped by 4 bases and J by 6 bases, with 20 bases between them. This CDR3 contains 15 residues. The CDR3 nucleotides read TGCAGCGTTGTGGGCAGGGGTCCGCGGGTGGATACGCAGTATTTT. The encoded protein is CSVVGRGPRVDTQYF.

The chain links TRBV28 to TRBJ2-6; no reliable D call. Germline V gene data show CDR1 as MDHEN and CDR2 as SYDVKM. The CDR3 runs to 15 residues. The V and J ends lost 6 bases and 2 bases respectively, with 11 bases between them. This chain's CDR3 is CASRNEGPGANVLTF. The CDR3 nucleotides are TGTGCCAGCAGGAACGAAGGTCCTGGGGCCAACGTCCTGACTTTC. Using reference TRBV28 and TRBJ2-6 for the parts outside the CDR3, the full variable domain is DVKVTQSSRYLVKRTGEKVFLECVQDMDHENMFWYRQDPGLGLRLIYFSYDVKMKEKGDIPEGYSVSREKKERFSLILESASTNQTSMYLCASRNEGPGANVLTFGAGSRLTVL.

The table lists this clone with a few counts. V gene TRBV10-3 combines with J gene TRBJ2-7; 8 bases are shared with TRBD2. This CDR3 has 16 amino acids. From germline, CDR1 is ENHRY and CDR2 SYGVKD. J was trimmed by 6 bases and V by 4 bases; bases with no gene match: 14. The CDR3 loop reads CAISVYGEAGVTEQYF. As DNA, the CDR3 is TGTGCCATCAGTGTATATGGGGAAGCGGGAGTAACCGAGCAGTACTTC.

This clone has just a few counts. This sequence joins TRBV6-5 and TRBJ2-3, with 7 bases that match TRBD1. This CDR3 region has 15 residues. The V gene end was trimmed by 10 bases and the J gene end by 4 bases; junction bases not matched to a gene: 14. The germline V gene has CDR1 MNHEY and CDR2 SVGAGI. The CDR3 sequence: CATQQGVSGADTQYF. Written as DNA, the CDR3 is TGTGCCACGCAGCAGGGGGTTTCAGGCGCAGATACGCAGTATTTT.

V usage is TRBV2 and J usage is TRBJ1-5, with 10 bases fitting TRBD1. Per germline, CDR1 SNHLY and CDR2 FYNNEI. Losses at the gene ends were 6 bases for V and 6 bases for J; bases not matched to a gene: 8. This CDR3 contains 15 residues. The CDR3 bases are TGTGCCAGCAGGACCGGGACAGGGGTATCTCAGCCCCAGCATTTT. Residues: CASRTGTGVSQPQHF.

The chain carries TRBV7-2 and TRBJ1-3; 7 positions agree with TRBD1. There are 15 residues in the CDR3. Germline V gene sequence: CDR1 SGHTA, CDR2 FQGNSA. Trimming cost V 1 base and J 8 bases; bases outside gene matches: 8. CDR3: CASSLDRQGVDTIYF. The CDR3 DNA reads TGTGCCAGCAGCTTAGACAGACAGGGTGTAGACACCATATATTTT.

This chain connects TRBV3-1 (or the pseudogene TRBV3-2) to TRBJ2-7, with D hard to call. The germline V gene encodes CDR1 LGHDT and CDR2 YNNKEL (reference sequence). V was pared by 1 base and J by 6 bases, with 7 bases between. CDR3 length: 12 residues. The CDR3 reads CASSQARLEQYF. In DNA form, the CDR3 reads TGTGCCAGCAGCCAAGCTAGGCTCGAGCAGTACTTC.

V usage is TRBV7-2 and J usage is TRBJ2-1, with 8 bases that match TRBD2. CDR3 length equals 13 residues. CDR1 and CDR2 (germline): SGHTA, FQGNSA. Trimming removed 8 bases from V and 8 bases from J; junction bases left unmatched: 8. CDR3 region: CASWASGGYEQFF. In DNA form, the CDR3 reads TGTGCCAGCTGGGCTTCGGGAGGGTATGAGCAGTTCTTC.

This clone was seen a few times. This chain links TRBV29-1 with TRBJ2-1, with D unclear. Germline values: CDR1 SQVTM, CDR2 ANQGSEA. The CDR3 runs 11 residues. Trimming shortened V by 7 bases and J by 6 bases, and 10 bases separated the two germline ends. CDR3: CSAGPPNEQFF. The DNA for the CDR3 is TGCAGCGCCGGACCCCCCAATGAGCAGTTCTTC.

The V gene is TRBV28, the J gene TRBJ1-2, with no clear D. Germline CDR1 MDHEN, CDR2 SYDVKM. V shed 6 bases and J shed 0 bases, with 8 bases lying between them. CDR3 length equals 13 residues. In DNA, the CDR3 is TGTGCCAGCAGGATGACGGCTAACTATGGCTACACCTTC. Protein product: CASRMTANYGYTF.

CDR3 loop: CASGASAGYYGYTF. The CDR3 bases are TGTGCCAGCGGCGCGAGCGCAGGGTACTATGGCTACACCTTC. The rearrangement uses TRBV6-5 and TRBJ1-2; possibly TRBD1 for D (5 bases). Germline CDR1 and CDR2: MNHEY and SVGAGI. There are 14 residues in the CDR3. Trimming left V 8 bases short and J 3 bases short, with 16 bases between.

The V gene is TRBV19, the J gene TRBJ1-2; D is undetermined. This CDR3 has 15 amino acids. Trimming shortened V by 0 bases and J by 8 bases, and 16 bases separated the two germline ends. The germline gives CDR1 LNHDA, CDR2 SQIVND (reference sequence). CDR3 region: CASSIDSQPWKGYTF. As DNA, the CDR3 is TGTGCCAGTAGTATAGATAGCCAGCCATGGAAGGGCTACACCTTC. The full variable domain, completed using reference TRBV19 and TRBJ1-2, is DGGITQSPKYLFRKEGQNVTLSCEQNLNHDAMYWYRQDPGQGLRLIYYSQIVNDFQKGDIAEGYSVSREKKESFPLTVTSAQKNPTAFYLCASSIDSQPWKGYTFGSGTRLTVV.

This sequence joins TRBV2 and TRBJ2-6; tentative D call: TRBD1 (5 bases). This CDR3 is 16 amino acids long. CDR1 SNHLY and CDR2 FYNNEI come from the germline V gene. V was shortened by 6 bases and J by 1 base, with 13 bases between the two germline ends. DNA for the CDR3: TGTGCCAGCAGGTACAGGAAGAAGTCTGGGGCCAACGTCCTGACTTTC. Translation: CASRYRKKSGANVLTF.

The J gene is TRBJ1-2, the V gene TRBV18, with 9 bases aligning to TRBD1. The germline V gene encodes CDR1 KGHSH and CDR2 LQKENI. The trim removed 7 bases at V and 3 bases at J, leaving 6 bases unmatched. The CDR3 contains 14 residues. The CDR3 coding sequence is TGTGCCAGCTTACCCCGACAGGGGGACTATGGCTACACCTTC. Translation: CASLPRQGDYGYTF.

The rearrangement joins TRBV7-9 to TRBJ1-1, with 8 bases matching TRBD1. The length of the CDR3 is 14 residues. CDR1 SEHNR and CDR2 FQNEAQ come from the germline V gene (reference sequence). Trimming cost V 6 bases and J 4 bases; bases outside gene matches: 7. The CDR3 spells CASSTGQGTTEAFF. CDR3 bases: TGTGCCAGCAGTACCGGACAGGGCACCACTGAAGCTTTCTTT.

This sequence joins TRBV29-1 and TRBJ2-7; possibly TRBD2 for D (5 bases). V lost 8 bases, J lost 7 bases, and 18 bases lay in between. The CDR3 extends over 12 amino acids. CDR1 SQVTM and CDR2 ANQGSEA come from the germline V gene. Here the CDR3 reads CSKTGETGEQYF. CDR3 coding DNA: TGCAGCAAGACCGGGGAAACGGGGGAGCAGTACTTC.

The rearrangement uses TRBV10-3 and TRBJ2-3; D possibly corresponds to TRBD2 (6 bases). Trimming removed 11 bases at V and 1 base at J, with 13 bases between. Germline V gene lookup returns CDR1 ENHRY and CDR2 SYGVKD. CDR3 length equals 13 residues. The CDR3 DNA follows: TGTGCCGTACGGAGGGGAGGCACAGATACGCAGTATTTT. Its translation: CAVRRGGTDTQYF.

This clone was detected only a few times. The chain joins TRBV4-2 to TRBJ2-5; the D gene is possibly TRBD1 (5 bases). The ends were cut back, 2 bases at V and 1 base at J, with 11 bases in the middle. Germline V gene lookup returns CDR1 LGHNA and CDR2 YNFKEQ. The CDR3 sequence is 15 residues long. The chain's CDR3 is CASSQRTGTQETQYF. CDR3 DNA: TGTGCCAGCAGCCAACGAACAGGAACCCAAGAGACCCAGTACTTC.

The chain recombines TRBV7-9 with TRBJ2-6, with D unclear. Germline loops: CDR1 SEHNR, CDR2 FQNEAQ (reference sequence). Trimming took off 5 bases at V and 0 bases at J, with 11 bases between the two ends. This CDR3 contains 16 residues. The CDR3 sequence is CASSIDTASGANVLTF. CDR3 nucleotide sequence: TGTGCCAGCAGCATAGACACAGCCTCTGGGGCCAACGTCCTGACTTTC.

The chain is built from TRBV15 and TRBJ2-1; 8 positions agree with TRBD1. V was pared by 1 base and J by 7 bases, with 9 bases of the junction left unmatched. Germline assignment: CDR1 LNHNV and CDR2 YYDKDF (reference sequence). The CDR3 consists of 16 residues. This CDR3 reads CATSRAPDRVGNEQFF. CDR3 bases: TGTGCCACCAGCAGAGCGCCGGACAGGGTTGGGAATGAGCAGTTCTTC. Full variable domain (outside the CDR3, taken from reference TRBV15 and TRBJ2-1): DAMVIQNPRYQVTQFGKPVTLSCSQTLNHNVMYWYQQKSSQAPKLLFHYYDKDFNNEADTPDNFQSRRPNTSFCFLDIRSPGLGDTAMYLCATSRAPDRVGNEQFFGPGTRLTVL.

The chain links TRBV2 to TRBJ1-5, with D unresolved. Germline-derived CDR1 and CDR2 are SNHLY and FYNNEI. Trimming pared 6 bases from V and 0 bases from J, leaving 12 bases between. This CDR3 comprises 15 residues. For the CDR3, the DNA is TGTGCCAGCAGGGATCGAGGTTTTAGCAATCAGCCCCAGCATTTT. Amino acids: CASRDRGFSNQPQHF. The variable domain in full, with the rest retrieved from reference TRBV2 and TRBJ1-5, is EPEVTQTPSHQVTQMGQEVILRCVPISNHLYFYWYRQILGQKVEFLVSFYNNEISEKSEIFDDQFSVERPDGSNFTLKIRSTKLEDSAMYFCASRDRGFSNQPQHFGDGTRLSIL.